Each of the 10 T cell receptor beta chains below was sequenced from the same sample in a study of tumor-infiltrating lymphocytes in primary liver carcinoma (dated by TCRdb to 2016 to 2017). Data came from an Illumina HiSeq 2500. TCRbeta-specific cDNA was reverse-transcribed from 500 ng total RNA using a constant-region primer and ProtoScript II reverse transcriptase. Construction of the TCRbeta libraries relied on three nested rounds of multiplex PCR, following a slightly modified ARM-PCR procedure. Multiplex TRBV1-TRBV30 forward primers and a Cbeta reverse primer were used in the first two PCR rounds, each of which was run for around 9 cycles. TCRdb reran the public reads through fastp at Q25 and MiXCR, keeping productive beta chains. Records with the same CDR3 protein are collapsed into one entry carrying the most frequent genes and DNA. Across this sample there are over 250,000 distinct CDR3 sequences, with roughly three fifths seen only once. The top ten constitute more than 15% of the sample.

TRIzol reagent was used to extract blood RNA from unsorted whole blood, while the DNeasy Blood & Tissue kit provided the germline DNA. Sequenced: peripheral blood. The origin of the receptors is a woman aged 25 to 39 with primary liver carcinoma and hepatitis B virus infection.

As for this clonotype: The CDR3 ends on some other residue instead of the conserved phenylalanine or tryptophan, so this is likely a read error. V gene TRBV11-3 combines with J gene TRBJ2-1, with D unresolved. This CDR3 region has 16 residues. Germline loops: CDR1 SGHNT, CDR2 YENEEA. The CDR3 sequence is CANSHRLVPSYNEQFL. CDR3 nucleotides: TGTGCCAACAGCCATCGTCTAGTACCCTCCTACAATGAGCAGTTCCTC.

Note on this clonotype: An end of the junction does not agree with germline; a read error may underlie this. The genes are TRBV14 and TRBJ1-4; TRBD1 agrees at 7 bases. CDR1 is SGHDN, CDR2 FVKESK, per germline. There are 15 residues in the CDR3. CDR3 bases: TGTGCCATCAGCCAATTGACAGGGTCGGTGGGAAAACTGTTTTTT. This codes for CAISQLTGSVGKLFF.

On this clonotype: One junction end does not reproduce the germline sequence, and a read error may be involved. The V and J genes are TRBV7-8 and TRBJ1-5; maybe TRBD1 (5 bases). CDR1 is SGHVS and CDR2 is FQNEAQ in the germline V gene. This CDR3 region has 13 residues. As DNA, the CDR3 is TGTGTCAGCAGCTTCCGGGGGAGTCAGCCCCAGCATTTT. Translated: CVSSFRGSQPQHF.

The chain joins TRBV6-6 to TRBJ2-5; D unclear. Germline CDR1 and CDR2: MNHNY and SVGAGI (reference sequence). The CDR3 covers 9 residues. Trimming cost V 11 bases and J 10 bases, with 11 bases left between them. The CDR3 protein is CAGVEDQYF. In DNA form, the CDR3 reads TGTGCCGGCGTTGAGGACCAGTACTTC.

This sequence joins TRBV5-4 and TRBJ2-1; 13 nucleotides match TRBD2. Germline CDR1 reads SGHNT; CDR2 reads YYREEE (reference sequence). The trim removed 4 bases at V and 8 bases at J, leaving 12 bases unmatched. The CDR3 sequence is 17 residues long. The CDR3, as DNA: TGTGCCAGCAGCCTTAAATTACTAGCGGGAGGGGGTTATGAGCAGTTCTTC. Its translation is CASSLKLLAGGGYEQFF. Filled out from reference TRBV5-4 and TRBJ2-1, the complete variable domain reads ETGVTQSPTHLIKTRGQQVTLRCSSQSGHNTVSWYQQALGQGPQFIFQYYREEENGRGNFPPRFSGLQFPNYSSELNVNALELDDSALYLCASSLKLLAGGGYEQFFGPGTRLTVL.

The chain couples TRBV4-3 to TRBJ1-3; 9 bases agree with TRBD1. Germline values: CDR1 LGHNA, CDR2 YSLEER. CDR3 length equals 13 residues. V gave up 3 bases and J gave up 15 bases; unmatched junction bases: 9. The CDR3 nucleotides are TGCGCCAGCAGCCAGGGGACAGGGAGTATTGAATATTTT. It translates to CASSQGTGSIEYF.

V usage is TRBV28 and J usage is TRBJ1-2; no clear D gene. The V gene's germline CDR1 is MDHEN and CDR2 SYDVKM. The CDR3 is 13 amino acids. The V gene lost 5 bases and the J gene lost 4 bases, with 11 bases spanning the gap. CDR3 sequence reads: CASSTHNAYGYTF. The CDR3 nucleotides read TGTGCCAGCAGTACCCATAACGCCTATGGCTACACCTTC.

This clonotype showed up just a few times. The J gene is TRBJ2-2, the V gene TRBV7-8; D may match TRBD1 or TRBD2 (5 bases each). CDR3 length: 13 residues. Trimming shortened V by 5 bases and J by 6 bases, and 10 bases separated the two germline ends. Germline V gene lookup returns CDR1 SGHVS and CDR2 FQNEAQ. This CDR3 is CASSPRGPGELFF. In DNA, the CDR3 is TGTGCCAGCAGCCCCCGGGGCCCCGGGGAGCTGTTTTTT.

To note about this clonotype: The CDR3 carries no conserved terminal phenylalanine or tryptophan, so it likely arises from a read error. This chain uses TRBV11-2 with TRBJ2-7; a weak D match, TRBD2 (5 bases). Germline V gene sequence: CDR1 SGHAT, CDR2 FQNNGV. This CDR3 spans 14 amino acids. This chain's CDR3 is CASSLVASRYVQYS. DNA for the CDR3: TGTGCCAGCAGCTTAGTTGCTAGCAGATACGTGCAGTACTCC.

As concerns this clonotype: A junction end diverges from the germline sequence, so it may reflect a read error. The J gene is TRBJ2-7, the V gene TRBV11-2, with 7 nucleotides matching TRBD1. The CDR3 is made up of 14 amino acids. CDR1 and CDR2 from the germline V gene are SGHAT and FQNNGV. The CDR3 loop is CASSVSGGSYEQYF. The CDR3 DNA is TGCGCCAGCAGCGTTTCAGGGGGCTCCTACGAGCAGTACTTC.